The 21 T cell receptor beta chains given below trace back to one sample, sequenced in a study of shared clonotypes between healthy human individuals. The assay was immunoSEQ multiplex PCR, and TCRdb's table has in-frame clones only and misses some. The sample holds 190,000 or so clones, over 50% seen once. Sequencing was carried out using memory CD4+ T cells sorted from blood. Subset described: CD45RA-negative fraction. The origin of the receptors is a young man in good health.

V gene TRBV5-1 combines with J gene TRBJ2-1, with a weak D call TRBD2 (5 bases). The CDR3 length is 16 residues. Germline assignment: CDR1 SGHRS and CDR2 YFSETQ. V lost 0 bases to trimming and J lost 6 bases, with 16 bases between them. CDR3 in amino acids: CASSLALGVPPNEQFF. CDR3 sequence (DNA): TGCGCCAGCAGCTTGGCTCTGGGAGTCCCCCCCAATGAGCAGTTCTTC.

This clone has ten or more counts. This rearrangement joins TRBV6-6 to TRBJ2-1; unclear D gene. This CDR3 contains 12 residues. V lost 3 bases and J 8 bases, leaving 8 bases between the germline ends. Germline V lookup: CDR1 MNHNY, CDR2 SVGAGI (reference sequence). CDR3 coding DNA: TGTGCCAGCAGTTATGGTTCCTATGAGCAGTTCTTC. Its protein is CASSYGSYEQFF.

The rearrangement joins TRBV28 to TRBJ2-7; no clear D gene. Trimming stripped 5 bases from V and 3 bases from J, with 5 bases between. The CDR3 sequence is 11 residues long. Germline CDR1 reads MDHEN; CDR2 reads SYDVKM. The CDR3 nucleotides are TGTGCCAGCAGTGACCTCTACGAGCAGTACTTC. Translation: CASSDLYEQYF.

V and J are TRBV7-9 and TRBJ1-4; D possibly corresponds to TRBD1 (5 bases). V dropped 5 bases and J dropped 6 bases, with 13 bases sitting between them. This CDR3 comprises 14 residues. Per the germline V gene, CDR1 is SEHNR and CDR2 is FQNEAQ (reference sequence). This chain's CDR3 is CASSNPREHEKLFF. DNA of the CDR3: TGTGCCAGCAGCAACCCCAGGGAACATGAAAAACTGTTTTTT.

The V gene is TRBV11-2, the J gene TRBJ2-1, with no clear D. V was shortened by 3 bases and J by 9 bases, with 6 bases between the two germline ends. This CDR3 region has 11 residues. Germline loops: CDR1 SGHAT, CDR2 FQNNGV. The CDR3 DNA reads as TGTGCCAGCAGCTTGTTGGTTGAGCAGTTCTTC. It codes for CASSLLVEQFF.

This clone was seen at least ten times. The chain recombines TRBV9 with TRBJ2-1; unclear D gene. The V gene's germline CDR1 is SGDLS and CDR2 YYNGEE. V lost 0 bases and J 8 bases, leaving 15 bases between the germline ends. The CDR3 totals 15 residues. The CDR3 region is CASSVAVVARDEQFF. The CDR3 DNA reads TGTGCCAGCAGCGTAGCGGTGGTAGCTAGGGATGAGCAGTTCTTC.

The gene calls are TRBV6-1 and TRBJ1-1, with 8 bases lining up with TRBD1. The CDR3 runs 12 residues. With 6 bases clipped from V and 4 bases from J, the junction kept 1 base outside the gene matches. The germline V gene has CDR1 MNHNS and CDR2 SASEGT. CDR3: CASRDRATEAFF. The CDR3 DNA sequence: TGTGCCAGCAGGGACAGGGCCACTGAAGCTTTCTTT.

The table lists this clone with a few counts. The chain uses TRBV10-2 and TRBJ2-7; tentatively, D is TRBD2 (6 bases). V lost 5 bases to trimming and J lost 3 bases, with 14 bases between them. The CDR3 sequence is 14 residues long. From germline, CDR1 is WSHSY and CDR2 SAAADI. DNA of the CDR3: TGCGCCAGCAGTAGGGGACTCGGCTACTACGAGCAGTACTTC. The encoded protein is CASSRGLGYYEQYF.

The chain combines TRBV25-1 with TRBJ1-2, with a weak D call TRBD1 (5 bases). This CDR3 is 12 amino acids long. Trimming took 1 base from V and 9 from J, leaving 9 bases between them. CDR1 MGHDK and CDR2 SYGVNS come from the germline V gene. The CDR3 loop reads CASSELRDRYTF. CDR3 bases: TGTGCCAGCAGTGAATTAAGGGACCGCTACACCTTC.

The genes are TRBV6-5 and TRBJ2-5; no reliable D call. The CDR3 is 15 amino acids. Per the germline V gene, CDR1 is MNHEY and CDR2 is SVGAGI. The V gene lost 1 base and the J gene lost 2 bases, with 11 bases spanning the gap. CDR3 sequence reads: CASSYWSAQQETQYF. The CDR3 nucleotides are TGTGCCAGCAGTTACTGGTCAGCTCAACAAGAGACCCAGTACTTC.

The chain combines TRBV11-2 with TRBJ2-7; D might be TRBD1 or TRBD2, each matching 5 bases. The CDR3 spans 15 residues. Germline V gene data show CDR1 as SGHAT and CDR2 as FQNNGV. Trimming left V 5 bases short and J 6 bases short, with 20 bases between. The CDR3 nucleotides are TGTGCCAGCAGCCTTAGGACCGGGACGCTTGTCGAGCAGTACTTC. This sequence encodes CASSLRTGTLVEQYF.

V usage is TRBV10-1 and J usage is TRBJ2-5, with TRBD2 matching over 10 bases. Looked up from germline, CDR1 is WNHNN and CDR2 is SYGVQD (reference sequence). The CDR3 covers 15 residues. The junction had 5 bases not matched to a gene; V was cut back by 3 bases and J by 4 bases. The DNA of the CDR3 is TGCGCCAGCAGTGAAGCGGGAGGGCCGGGAGAGACCCAGTACTTC. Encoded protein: CASSEAGGPGETQYF.

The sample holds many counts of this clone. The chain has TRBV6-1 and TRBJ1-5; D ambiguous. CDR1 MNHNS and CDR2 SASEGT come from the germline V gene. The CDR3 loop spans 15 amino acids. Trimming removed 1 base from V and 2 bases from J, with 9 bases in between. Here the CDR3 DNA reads TGTGCCAGCAGTGAAGGCGGCCGGGGCAATCAGCCCCAGCATTTT. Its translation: CASSEGGRGNQPQHF.

The CDR3 spells CASSLYGRGGATAKNIQYF. CDR3 nucleotides: TGTGCCAGCAGTTTATACGGGAGGGGGGGAGCCACAGCCAAAAACATTCAGTACTTC. V and J are TRBV28 and TRBJ2-4, with 8 bases identical to TRBD2. V lost 1 base, J lost 0 bases, and 11 bases stayed unmatched. The CDR3 totals 19 residues. CDR1 MDHEN and CDR2 SYDVKM come from the germline V gene.

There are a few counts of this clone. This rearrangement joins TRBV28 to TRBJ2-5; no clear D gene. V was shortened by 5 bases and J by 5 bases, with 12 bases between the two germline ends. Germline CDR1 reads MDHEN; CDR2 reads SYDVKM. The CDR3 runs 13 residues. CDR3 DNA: TGTGCCAGCAGTCCCAGTTTGGGGGAGACCCAGTACTTC. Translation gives CASSPSLGETQYF.

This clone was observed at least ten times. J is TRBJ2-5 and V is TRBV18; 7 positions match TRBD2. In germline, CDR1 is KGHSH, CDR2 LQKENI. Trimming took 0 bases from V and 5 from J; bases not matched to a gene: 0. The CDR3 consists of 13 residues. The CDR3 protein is CASSPPGGETQYF. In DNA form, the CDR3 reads TGTGCCAGCTCACCACCGGGGGGGGAGACCCAGTACTTC.

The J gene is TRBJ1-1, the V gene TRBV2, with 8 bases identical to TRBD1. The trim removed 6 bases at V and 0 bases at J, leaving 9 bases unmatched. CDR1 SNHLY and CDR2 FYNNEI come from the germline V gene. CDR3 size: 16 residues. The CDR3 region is CASRGLRQGMNTEAFF. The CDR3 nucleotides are TGTGCCAGCAGGGGCCTCAGACAGGGGATGAACACTGAAGCTTTCTTT. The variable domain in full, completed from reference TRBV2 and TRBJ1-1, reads EPEVTQTPSHQVTQMGQEVILRCVPISNHLYFYWYRQILGQKVEFLVSFYNNEISEKSEIFDDQFSVERPDGSNFTLKIRSTKLEDSAMYFCASRGLRQGMNTEAFFGQGTRLTVV.

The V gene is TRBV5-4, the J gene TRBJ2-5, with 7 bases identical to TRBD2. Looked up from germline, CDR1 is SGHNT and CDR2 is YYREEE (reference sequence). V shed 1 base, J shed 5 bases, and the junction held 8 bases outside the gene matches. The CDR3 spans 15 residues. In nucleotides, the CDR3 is TGTGCCAGCAGCTTGCCAAATCTGGGGGGGGAGACCCAGTACTTC. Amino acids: CASSLPNLGGETQYF.

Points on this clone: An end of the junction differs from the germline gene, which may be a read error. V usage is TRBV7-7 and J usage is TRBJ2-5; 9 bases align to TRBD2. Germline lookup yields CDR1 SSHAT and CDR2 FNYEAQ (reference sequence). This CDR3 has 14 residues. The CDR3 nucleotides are TGTGCTAGCAGCTCGACTAGCGGCCAAGAGACCCAGTACTTC. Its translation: CASSSTSGQETQYF.

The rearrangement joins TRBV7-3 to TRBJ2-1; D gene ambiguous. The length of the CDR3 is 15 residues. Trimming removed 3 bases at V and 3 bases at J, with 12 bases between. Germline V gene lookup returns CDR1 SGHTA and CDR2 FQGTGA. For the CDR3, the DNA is TGTGCCAGCAGCTTCCGGGCTACCTTCTACAATGAGCAGTTCTTC. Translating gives CASSFRATFYNEQFF. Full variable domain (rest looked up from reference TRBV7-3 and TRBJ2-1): GAGVSQTPSNKVTEKGKYVELRCDPISGHTALYWYRQSLGQGPEFLIYFQGTGAADDSGLPNDRFFAVRPEGSVSTLKIQRTERGDSAVYLCASSFRATFYNEQFFGPGTRLTVL.

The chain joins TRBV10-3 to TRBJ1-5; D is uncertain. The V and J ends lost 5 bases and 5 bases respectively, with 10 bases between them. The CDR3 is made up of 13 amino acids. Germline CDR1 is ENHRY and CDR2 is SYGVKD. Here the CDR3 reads CAISRKEDQPQHF. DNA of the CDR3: TGTGCCATCAGTAGGAAGGAGGATCAGCCCCAGCATTTT.